This TCR beta chain was sequenced for a study of ipilimumab plus nivolumab after autologous stem cell transplantation. Study context: Patients received a median of about five ipilimumab and about 8 nivolumab doses. The DLBCL group included primary refractory and relapsed cases.

Findings and caveats of the study: Per the authors, repertoire, Treg and microbiota data justify further study.

This clone was recorded a few times. What it recognizes is unknown. V dropped 3 bases and J dropped 3 bases, with 4 bases sitting between them. Germline V gives CDR1 SGHDN, CDR2 FVKESK. The CDR3 spans 12 residues. This table comes from immunoSEQ multiplex PCR, and its TCRdb copy is limited to in-frame clones, with some not included. The sample lists under 25,000 clones, roughly four fifths seen once, with 6% to 7% in the top ten. Starting 14 to 28 days after autologous transplant, ipilimumab 1 mg/kg was given. The chain joins TRBV14 to TRBJ2-3, with D hard to call. The TCR was taken from a male donor with diffuse large B-cell lymphoma. Material: PBMCs, obtained in a trial of ipilimumab plus nivolumab as post-transplant consolidation. The CDR3 DNA follows: TGTGCCAGCAGCCAGAGAACAGATACGCAGTATTTT. As protein: CASSQRTDTQYF. Variable domain in full (rest from reference TRBV14 and TRBJ2-3): EAGVTQFPSHSVIEKGQTVTLRCDPISGHDNLYWYRRVMGKEIKFLLHFVKESKQDESGMPNNRFLAERTGGTYSTLKVQPAELEDSGVYFCASSQRTDTQYFGPGTRLTVL.